Described below is a single T cell receptor beta chain sequence and its context. Its antigen is unidentified. Adults of Caucasian background living in Nashville, Tennessee made up all donors. This record comes from a study of shared clonotypes between healthy human individuals. Findings and caveats of the study: Between several donors, naive CD4 clonotypes were shared at a level of approximately 5%.

This CDR3 region has 15 residues. Germline V lookup: CDR1 SGHTA, CDR2 FQGNSA. With 0 bases removed from V and 6 bases from J, the gap between germline ends came to 12 bases. The table came from immunoSEQ multiplex PCR; TCRdb's copy has only in-frame clones and leaves some out. The table has about 2.4 million clones, under 95% seen once. Sequenced input: naive CD4+ T cells from PBMCs. Subset in this sample: CD45RA+ positively selected. This TCR was sampled from a man aged 18 to 30 in good health. Some clones in this sample may be carry-over from other donors' samples. The chain carries TRBV7-2 and TRBJ2-1, with D unresolved. CDR3 nucleotides: TGTGCCAGCAGCTTAGCCAGCGTCCGTTTCAATGAGCAGTTCTTC. It translates to CASSLASVRFNEQFF. The full variable domain, rest sourced from reference TRBV7-2 and TRBJ2-1, is GAGVSQSPSNKVTEKGKDVELRCDPISGHTALYWYRQSLGQGLEFLIYFQGNSAPDKSGLPSDRFSAERTGGSVSTLTIQRTQQEDSAVYLCASSLASVRFNEQFFGPGTRLTVL.